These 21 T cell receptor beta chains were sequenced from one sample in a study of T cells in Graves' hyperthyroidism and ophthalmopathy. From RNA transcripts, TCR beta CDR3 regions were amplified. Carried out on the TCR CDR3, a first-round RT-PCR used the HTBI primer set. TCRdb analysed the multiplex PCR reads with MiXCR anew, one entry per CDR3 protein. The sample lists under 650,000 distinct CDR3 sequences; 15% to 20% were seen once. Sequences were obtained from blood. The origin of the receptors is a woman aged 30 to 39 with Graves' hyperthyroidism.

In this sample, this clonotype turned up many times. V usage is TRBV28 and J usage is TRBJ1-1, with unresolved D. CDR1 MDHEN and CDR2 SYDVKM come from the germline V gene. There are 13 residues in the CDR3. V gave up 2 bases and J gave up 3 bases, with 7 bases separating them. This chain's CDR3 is CASSLDGDTEAFF. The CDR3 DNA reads TGTGCCAGCAGTTTAGATGGGGACACTGAAGCTTTCTTT.

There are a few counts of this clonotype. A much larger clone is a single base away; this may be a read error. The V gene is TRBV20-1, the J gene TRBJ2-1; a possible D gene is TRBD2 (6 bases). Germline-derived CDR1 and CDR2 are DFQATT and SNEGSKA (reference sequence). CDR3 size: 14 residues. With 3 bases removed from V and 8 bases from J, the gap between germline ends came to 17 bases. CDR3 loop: CSASGPGEYDEQFF. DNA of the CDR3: TGCAGTGCTAGCGGGCCGGGAGAATACGATGAGCAGTTCTTC.

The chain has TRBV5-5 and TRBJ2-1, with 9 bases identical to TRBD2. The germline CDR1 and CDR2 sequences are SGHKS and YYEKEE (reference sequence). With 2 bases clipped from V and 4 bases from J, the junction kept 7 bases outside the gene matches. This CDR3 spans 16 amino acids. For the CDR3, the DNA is TGTGCCAGCAGCTTCGGCGGGACTAGCCCATACAATGAGCAGTTCTTC. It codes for CASSFGGTSPYNEQFF. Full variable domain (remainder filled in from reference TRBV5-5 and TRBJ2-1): DAGVTQSPTHLIKTRGQQVTLRCSPISGHKSVSWYQQVLGQGPQFIFQYYEKEERGRGNFPDRFSARQFPNYSSELNVNALLLGDSALYLCASSFGGTSPYNEQFFGPGTRLTVL.

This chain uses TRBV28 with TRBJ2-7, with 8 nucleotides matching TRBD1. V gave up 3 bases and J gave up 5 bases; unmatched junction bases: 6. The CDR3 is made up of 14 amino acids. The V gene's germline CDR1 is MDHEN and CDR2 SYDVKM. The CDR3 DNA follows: TGTGCCAGCAGTTTCAGACAGGGGTGGGACGAGCAGTACTTC. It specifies CASSFRQGWDEQYF.

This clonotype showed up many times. CDR3 protein: CASSSSPSYEQYF. The CDR3 nucleotides are TGTGCCAGCAGCTCATCACCCTCCTACGAGCAGTACTTC. This chain uses TRBV7-2 with TRBJ2-7, with D hard to call. Germline values: CDR1 SGHTA, CDR2 FQGNSA. This CDR3 contains 13 residues. V lost 4 bases and J lost 0, with 7 bases in between.

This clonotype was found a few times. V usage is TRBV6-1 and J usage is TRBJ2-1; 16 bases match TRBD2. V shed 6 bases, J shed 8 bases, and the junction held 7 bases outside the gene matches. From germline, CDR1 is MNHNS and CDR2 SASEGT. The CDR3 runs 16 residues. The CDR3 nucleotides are TGTGCCAGCAGCCACTCGGGACTAGCGGGAGGGGATGAGCAGTTCTTC. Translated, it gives CASSHSGLAGGDEQFF.

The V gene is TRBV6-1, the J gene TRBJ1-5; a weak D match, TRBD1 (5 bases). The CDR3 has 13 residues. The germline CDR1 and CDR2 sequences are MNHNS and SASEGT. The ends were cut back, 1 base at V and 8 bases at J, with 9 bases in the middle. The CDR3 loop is CASSEERGEPQHF. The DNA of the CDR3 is TGTGCCAGCAGTGAAGAACGGGGGGAGCCCCAGCATTTT.

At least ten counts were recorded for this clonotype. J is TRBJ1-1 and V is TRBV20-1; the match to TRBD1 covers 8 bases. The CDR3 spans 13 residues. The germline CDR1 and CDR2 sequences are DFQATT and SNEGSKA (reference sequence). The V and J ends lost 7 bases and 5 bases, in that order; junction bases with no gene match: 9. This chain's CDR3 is CSGEVDRGTEAFF. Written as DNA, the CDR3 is TGCAGTGGCGAAGTAGACAGGGGAACTGAAGCTTTCTTT.

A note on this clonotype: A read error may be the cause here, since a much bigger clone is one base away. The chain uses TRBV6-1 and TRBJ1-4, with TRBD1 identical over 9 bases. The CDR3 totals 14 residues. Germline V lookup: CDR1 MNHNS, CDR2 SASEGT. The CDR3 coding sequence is TGTGGCAGCAGTGACGGGGACAGGGATGAAAAACTGTTTTTT. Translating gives CGSSDGDRDEKLFF.

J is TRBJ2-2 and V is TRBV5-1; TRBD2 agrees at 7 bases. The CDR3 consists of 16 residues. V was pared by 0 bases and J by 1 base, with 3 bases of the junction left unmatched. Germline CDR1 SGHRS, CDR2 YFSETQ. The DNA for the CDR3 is TGCGCCAGCAGCTTGGTGGCGGGGGTGAACACCGGGGAGCTGTTTTTT. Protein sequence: CASSLVAGVNTGELFF.

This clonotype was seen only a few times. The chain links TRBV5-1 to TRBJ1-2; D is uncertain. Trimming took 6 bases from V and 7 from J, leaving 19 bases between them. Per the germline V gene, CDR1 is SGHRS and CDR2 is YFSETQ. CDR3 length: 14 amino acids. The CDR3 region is CASKAGQRAFGYTF. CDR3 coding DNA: TGCGCCAGCAAGGCCGGGCAGAGGGCGTTTGGCTACACCTTC.

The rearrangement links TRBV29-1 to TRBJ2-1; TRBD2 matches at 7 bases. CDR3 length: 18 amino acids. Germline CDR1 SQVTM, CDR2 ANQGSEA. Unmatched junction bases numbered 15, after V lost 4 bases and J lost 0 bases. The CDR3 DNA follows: TGCAGCGTTGCTCATCCGGGAGGAGGGGTAAGCTCCTACAATGAGCAGTTCTTC. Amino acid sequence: CSVAHPGGGVSSYNEQFF.

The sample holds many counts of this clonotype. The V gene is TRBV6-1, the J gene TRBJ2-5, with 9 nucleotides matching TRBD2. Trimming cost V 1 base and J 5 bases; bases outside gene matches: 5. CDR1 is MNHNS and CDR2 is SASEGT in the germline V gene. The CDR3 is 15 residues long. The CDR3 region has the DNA TGTGCCAGCAGTGAAGGCCCTAGCGGGGTGGAGACCCAGTACTTC. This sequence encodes CASSEGPSGVETQYF.

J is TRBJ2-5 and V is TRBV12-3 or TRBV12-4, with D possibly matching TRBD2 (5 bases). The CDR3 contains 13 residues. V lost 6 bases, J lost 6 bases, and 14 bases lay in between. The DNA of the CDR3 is TGTGCCAGCAGCCTTGGGAGAAGACAGACCCAGTACTTC. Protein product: CASSLGRRQTQYF.

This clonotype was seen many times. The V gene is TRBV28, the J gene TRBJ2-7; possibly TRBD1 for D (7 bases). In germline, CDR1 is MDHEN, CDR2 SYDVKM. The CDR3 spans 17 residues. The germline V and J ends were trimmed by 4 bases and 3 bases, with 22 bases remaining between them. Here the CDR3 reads CASSSRAGRDSIYEQYF. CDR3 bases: TGTGCCAGCAGTTCACGCGCCGGGCGGGACAGCATCTACGAGCAGTACTTC.

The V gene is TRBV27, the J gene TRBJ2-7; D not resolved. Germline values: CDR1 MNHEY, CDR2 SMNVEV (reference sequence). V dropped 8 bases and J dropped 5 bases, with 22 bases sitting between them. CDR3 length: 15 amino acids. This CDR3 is CASGYSGVGFDEQYF. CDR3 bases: TGTGCCAGCGGTTACTCGGGCGTGGGGTTTGACGAGCAGTACTTC.

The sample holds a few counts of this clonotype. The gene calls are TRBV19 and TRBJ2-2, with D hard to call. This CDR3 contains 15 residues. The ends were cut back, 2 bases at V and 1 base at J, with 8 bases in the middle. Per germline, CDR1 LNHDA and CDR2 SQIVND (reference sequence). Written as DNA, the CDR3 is TGTGCCAGTAGTATATATAGGGAGAACACCGGGGAGCTGTTTTTT. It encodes CASSIYRENTGELFF.

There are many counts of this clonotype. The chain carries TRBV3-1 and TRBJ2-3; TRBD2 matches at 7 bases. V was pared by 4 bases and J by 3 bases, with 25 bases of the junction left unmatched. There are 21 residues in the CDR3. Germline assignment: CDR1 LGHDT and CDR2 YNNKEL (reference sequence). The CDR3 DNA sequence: TGTGCCAGCAGCCCCGGGAGGACGGGAGGTCCCTTATTTGGAAGAACAGATACGCAGTATTTT. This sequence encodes CASSPGRTGGPLFGRTDTQYF.

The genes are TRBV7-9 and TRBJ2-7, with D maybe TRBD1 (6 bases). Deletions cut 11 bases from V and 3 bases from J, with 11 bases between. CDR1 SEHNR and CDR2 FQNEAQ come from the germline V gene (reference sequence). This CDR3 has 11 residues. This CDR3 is CAGLQGYEQYF. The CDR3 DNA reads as TGTGCCGGCCTACAGGGCTACGAGCAGTACTTC.

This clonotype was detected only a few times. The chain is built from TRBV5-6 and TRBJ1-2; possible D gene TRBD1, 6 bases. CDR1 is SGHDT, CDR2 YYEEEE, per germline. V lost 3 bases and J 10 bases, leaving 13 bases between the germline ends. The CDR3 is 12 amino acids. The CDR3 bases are TGTGCCAGCAGCTGGGGGGGCGGTGTCTACACCTTC. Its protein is CASSWGGGVYTF. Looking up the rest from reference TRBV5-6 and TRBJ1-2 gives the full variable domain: DAGVTQSPTHLIKTRGQQVTLRCSPKSGHDTVSWYQQALGQGPQFIFQYYEEEERQRGNFPDRFSGHQFPNYSSELNVNALLLGDSALYLCASSWGGGVYTFGSGTRLTVV.

The CDR3 is CASSIENTGMSNQPQHF. In DNA, the CDR3 is TGTGCCAGTAGTATAGAGAATACAGGGATGAGCAATCAGCCCCAGCATTTT. The rearrangement links TRBV19 to TRBJ1-5; possibly TRBD1 for D (6 bases). Per the germline V gene, CDR1 is LNHDA and CDR2 is SQIVND (reference sequence). The CDR3 is 17 amino acids. Trimming removed 0 bases at V and 1 base at J, with 13 bases between.